Given below is one TCR beta chain in context. What it recognizes is unknown. This entry is derived from a study of long-term antiretroviral therapy in people with HIV. Findings and limits, study-wide: Post-ART diversity increased but stayed below transplant donor controls.

The V and J ends lost 3 bases and 7 bases, in that order; junction bases with no gene match: 8. This CDR3 contains 16 residues. CDR1 is SGDLS and CDR2 is YYNGEE in the germline V gene. The assay, immunoSEQ v3.0, was run at survey level. Profiling relied on immunoSEQ multiplex PCR, and the TCRdb table lists in-frame clones only, not all of them. The data contain 32,000 or so clones, 90% of them singletons. The source material was unsorted PBMCs, sampled 3.2 years before starting antiretroviral therapy. V and J are TRBV9 and TRBJ2-1; the match to TRBD2 covers 12 bases. The source of this sequence is a man between 45 and 60 years old with HIV. The CDR3 DNA reads as TGTGCCAGCAGCGCGTCTAGCGGGAGGGGGGGAAATGAGCAGTTCTTC. Its protein product is CASSASSGRGGNEQFF.